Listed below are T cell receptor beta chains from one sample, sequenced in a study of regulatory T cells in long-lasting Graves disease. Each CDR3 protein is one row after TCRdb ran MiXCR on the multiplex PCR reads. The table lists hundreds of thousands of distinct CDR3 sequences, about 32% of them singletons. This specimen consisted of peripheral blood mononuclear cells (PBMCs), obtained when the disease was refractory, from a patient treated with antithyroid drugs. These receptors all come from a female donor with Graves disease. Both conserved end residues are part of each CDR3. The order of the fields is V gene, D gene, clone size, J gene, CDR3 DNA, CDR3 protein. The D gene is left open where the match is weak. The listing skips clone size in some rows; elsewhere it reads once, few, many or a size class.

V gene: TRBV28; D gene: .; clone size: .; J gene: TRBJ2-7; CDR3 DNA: TGTGCCATCAGTGTGGGACCCGACCACTACGAGCAGTACTTC; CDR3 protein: CAISVGPDHYEQYF
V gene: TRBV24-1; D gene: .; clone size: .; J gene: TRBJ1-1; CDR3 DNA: TGTGCCACCAGTGAGGACCGATACACTGAAGCTTTCTTT; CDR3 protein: CATSEDRYTEAFF
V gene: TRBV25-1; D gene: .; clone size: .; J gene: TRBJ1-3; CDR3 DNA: TGTGCCAGCAGTTCCTGGGGGGCCGAATTAGTCTCTGGAAACACCATATATTTT; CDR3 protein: CASSSWGAELVSGNTIYF
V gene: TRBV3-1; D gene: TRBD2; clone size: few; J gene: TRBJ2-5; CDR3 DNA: TGTGCCAGCAGCCCACTAGCGGGAGGAAAGACCCAGTACTTC; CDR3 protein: CASSPLAGGKTQYF
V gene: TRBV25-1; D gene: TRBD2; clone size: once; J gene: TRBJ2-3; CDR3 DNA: TGTGCCAGCAGTGACGGTTCCACTAGCGGGGGCACAGATACGCAGTATTTT; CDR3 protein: CASSDGSTSGGTDTQYF
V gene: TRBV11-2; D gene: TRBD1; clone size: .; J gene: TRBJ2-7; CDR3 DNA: TGTGCCAGCAGCTTAGGGACAGGGACCGAGCAGTACTTC; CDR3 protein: CASSLGTGTEQYF
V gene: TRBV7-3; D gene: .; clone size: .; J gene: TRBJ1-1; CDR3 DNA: TGTGCCAGCAGCTTATGGTCAGGGATGAACACTGAAGCTTTCTTT; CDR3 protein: CASSLWSGMNTEAFF
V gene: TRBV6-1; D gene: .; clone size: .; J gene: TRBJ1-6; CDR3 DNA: TGTGCCAGCAGAAACCCTGGGGGCCCTAATTCACCCCTCCACTTT; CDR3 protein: CASRNPGGPNSPLHF
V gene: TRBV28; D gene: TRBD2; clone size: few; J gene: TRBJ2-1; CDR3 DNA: TGTGCCAGCAGTTTACTGCGGCGGGAGGATGAGCAGTTCTTC; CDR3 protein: CASSLLRREDEQFF
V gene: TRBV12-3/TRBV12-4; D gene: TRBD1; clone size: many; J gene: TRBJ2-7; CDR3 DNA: TGTGCCAGCAGTTTCGACAGGGTGTACGAGCAGTACTTC; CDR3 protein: CASSFDRVYEQYF
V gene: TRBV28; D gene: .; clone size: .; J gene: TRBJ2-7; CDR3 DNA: TGTGCCAGCAGGCCCGGGACTCGGAGGTACGAGCAGTACTTC; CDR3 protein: CASRPGTRRYEQYF
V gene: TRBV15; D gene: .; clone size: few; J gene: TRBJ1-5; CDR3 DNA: TGTGCCACCAGCAGAGAAACAGTCAATCAGCCCCAGCATTTT; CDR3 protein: CATSRETVNQPQHF
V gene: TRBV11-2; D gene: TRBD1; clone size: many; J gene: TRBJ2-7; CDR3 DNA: TGTGCCAGCGCGACAGGGGTCGAGCAGTACTTC; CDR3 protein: CASATGVEQYF
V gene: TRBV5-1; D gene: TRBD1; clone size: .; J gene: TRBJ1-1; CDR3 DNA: TGCGCCAGCAGCTTCCCGACAGGGATGAACACTGAAGTTTTCTTT; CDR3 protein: CASSFPTGMNTEVFF
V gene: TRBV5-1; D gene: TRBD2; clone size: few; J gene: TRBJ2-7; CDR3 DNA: TGCGCCAGCAGTCCGACATGGCGGGGCGGGAGTAGCTCCTACGAGCAGTACTTC; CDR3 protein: CASSPTWRGGSSSYEQYF
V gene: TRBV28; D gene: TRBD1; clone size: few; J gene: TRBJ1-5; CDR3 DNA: TGTGCCAGCAGTCCCAGGGGGACAGGGGTTTTTTATAGCAATCAGCCCCAGCATTTT; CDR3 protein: CASSPRGTGVFYSNQPQHF
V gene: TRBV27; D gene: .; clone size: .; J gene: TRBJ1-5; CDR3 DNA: TGTGCCAGCAGCCCGGACTGGAATCAGCCCCAGCATTTT; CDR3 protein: CASSPDWNQPQHF
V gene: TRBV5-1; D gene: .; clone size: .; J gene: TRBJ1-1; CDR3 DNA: TGCGCCAGCAGCTTGGGGTCTGTCACTGAAGCTTTCTTT; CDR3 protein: CASSLGSVTEAFF
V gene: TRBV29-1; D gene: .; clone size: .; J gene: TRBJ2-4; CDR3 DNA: TGCAGCGTTGAAGATAGTGCGGCAGGGGGGGGCAAAAACATTCAGTACTTC; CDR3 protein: CSVEDSAAGGGKNIQYF
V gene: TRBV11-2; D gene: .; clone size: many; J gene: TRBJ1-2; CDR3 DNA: TGTGCCAGCAGCTTAGATAGGAACAGCTATGGCTACACCTTC; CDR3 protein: CASSLDRNSYGYTF
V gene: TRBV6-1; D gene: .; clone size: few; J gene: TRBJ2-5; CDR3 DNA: TGTGCCAGCAAAAGAGCGGTGCTGTTAGCGGAGACCCAGTACTTC; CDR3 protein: CASKRAVLLAETQYF
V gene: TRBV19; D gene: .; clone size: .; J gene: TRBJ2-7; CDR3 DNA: TGTGCCAGTAGTATAGATTTCCGGACGGTCCCCTACGAGCAGTACTTC; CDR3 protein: CASSIDFRTVPYEQYF
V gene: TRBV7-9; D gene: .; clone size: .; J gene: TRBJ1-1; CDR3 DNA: TGTGCCAGCAGCGCGGGACTTATGGTGGAGGGCACTGAAGCTTTCTTT; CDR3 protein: CASSAGLMVEGTEAFF
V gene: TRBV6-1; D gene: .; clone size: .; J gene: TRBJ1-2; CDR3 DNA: TGTGCCAGCAGTGAAGCAGGTAGAGCCTATGGCTACACCTTC; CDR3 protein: CASSEAGRAYGYTF
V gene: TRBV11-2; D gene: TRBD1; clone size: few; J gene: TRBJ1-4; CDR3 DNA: TGTGCCAGCAGCTTTGGACAGGGAGGACCACGAACTGAAAAACTGTTTTTT; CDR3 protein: CASSFGQGGPRTEKLFF
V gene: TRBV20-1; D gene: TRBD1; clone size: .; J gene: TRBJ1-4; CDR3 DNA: TGCAGTGCTAGACAGGGGGCGCGTGAAAAACTGTTTTTT; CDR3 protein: CSARQGAREKLFF
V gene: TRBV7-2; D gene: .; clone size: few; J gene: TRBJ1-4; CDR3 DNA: TGTGCCAGCAGCTTAGAGAGGATGAGGGTTGGTAGTACAGAAAAACTGTTTTTT; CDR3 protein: CASSLERMRVGSTEKLFF
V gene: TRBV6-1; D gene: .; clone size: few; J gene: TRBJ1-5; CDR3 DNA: TGTGCCAGCAGCCCGCTGCCCGATAGCAATCAGCCCCAGCATTTT; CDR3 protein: CASSPLPDSNQPQHF
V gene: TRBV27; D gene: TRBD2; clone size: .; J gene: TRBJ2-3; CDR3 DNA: TGTGCCAGCAGACCGGGACTACTCAGCACAGATACGCAGTATTTT; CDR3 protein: CASRPGLLSTDTQYF
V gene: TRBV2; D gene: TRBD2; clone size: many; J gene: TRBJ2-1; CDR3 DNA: TGTGCCAGCAGTGGACTAGCGGGAGTTTACAATGAGCAGTTCTTC; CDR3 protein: CASSGLAGVYNEQFF
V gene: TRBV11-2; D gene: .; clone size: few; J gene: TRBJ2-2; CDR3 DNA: TGTGCCAGCAGCTTAGAGAGGGAGAGGTCCGGGGAGCTGTTTTTT; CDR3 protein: CASSLERERSGELFF
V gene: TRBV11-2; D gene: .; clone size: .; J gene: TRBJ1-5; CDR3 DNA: TGTGCCAGCAGCTTATCCCCGGCGGGTCAGCCCCAGCATTTT; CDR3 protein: CASSLSPAGQPQHF
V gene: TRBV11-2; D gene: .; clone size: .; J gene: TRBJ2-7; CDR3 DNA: TGTGCCAGCAGCACGGACACCTACGAGCAGTACTTC; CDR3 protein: CASSTDTYEQYF
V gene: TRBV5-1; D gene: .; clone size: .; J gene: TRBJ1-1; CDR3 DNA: TGCGCCAGCAGCTTCCCGGGCCCGGCCGGAGCTTTCTTT; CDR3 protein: CASSFPGPAGAFF
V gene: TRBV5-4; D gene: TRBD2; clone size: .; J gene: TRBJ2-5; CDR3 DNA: TGTGCCAGCAGCGGGACTAGAAACCAAGAGACCCAGTACTTC; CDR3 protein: CASSGTRNQETQYF
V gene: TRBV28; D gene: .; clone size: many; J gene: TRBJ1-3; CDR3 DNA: TGTGCCAGCAGCGTGAGAAACACCATATATTTT; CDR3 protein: CASSVRNTIYF
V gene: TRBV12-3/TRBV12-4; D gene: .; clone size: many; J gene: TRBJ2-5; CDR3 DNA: TGTGCCAGCAGTATAAATGGCGGGAAAGAGACCCAGTACTTC; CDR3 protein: CASSINGGKETQYF
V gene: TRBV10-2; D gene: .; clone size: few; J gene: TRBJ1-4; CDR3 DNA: TGCGCCAGCTCGGTGGACCCGTGGGAAAAACTGTTTTTT; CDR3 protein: CASSVDPWEKLFF
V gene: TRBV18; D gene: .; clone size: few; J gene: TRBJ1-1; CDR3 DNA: TGTGCCAGCTCACCGGTCGGGCAGTCCGCTGAAGCTTTCTTT; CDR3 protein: CASSPVGQSAEAFF
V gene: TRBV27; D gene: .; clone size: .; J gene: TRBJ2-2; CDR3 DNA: TGTGCCAGCTCTTTTAGGCGGGCGGGCGTCTCGAACACCGGGGAGCTGTTTTTT; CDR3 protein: CASSFRRAGVSNTGELFF
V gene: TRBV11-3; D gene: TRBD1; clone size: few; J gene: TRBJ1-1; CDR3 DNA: TGTGCCAGCAGCTTAGGGGCAGGGGGGAACACTGAAGCTTTCTTT; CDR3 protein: CASSLGAGGNTEAFF
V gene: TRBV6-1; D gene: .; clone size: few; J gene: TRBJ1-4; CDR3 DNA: TGTGCCAGCAGTGAATACGGGGCGACTAATGAAAAACTGTTTTTT; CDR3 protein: CASSEYGATNEKLFF
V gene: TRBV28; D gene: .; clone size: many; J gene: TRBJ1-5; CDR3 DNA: TGTGCCAGCAGTTTACCTCAGAGACAATCCCAGCATTTT; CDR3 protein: CASSLPQRQSQHF
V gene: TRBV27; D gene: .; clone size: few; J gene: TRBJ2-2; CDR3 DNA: TGTGCCAGCAGTTTGTACGAAGGGACCGGGGAGCTGTTTTTT; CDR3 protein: CASSLYEGTGELFF
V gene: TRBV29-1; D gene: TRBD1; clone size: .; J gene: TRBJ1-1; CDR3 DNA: TGCAGCTCCACACCTCCGGGACAGGGTGGAACTGAAGCTTTCTTT; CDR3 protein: CSSTPPGQGGTEAFF